Presented here are 16 T cell receptor beta chains from one specimen sequenced in a study of PD-1 blockade in mismatch repair-deficient tumors (dated by TCRdb to between 2016 and 2019). The library was made by the immunoSEQ multiplex PCR assay. The clones in this table, taken by TCRdb from immuneACCESS, are in-frame only. Not every clone is retained; where verified, under half of the shortfall comes from an unresolved V gene, and the cause of the rest is unknown. The sample yields some 84,000 clones; roughly 80% were counted once. 2.5% to 3% of the sample lies in the top ten. Explained via the paper, the time point label denotes: peripheral blood 12 weeks after first pembrolizumab dose. The material was peripheral blood, obtained 12 weeks after starting pembrolizumab. The receptors stem from an adult with mismatch repair-deficient cancer.

The V and J genes are TRBV7-3 and TRBJ2-2; a weak D match, TRBD1 (5 bases). This CDR3 comprises 18 residues. In germline, CDR1 is SGHTA, CDR2 FQGTGA. The germline V and J ends were trimmed by 0 bases and 0 bases, with 14 bases remaining between them. The CDR3 spells CASSLTRTRVTNTGELFF. CDR3 bases: TGTGCCAGCAGCTTAACGAGGACAAGGGTCACGAACACCGGGGAGCTGTTTTTT.

J is TRBJ2-3 and V is TRBV27, with D perhaps matching TRBD2 (5 bases). The V end lost 0 bases, the J end lost 2 bases, and 15 bases lay between the germline ends. The germline gives CDR1 MNHEY, CDR2 SMNVEV (reference sequence). There are 17 residues in the CDR3. CDR3 nucleotides: TGTGCCAGCAGTTTATCTCCTGGGAGCCTTATCACAGATACGCAGTATTTT. Translation: CASSLSPGSLITDTQYF.

A single count supports this clone. V is TRBV29-1 and J is TRBJ2-7, with 11 bases fitting TRBD2. The CDR3 extends over 16 amino acids. Germline CDR1 reads SQVTM; CDR2 reads ANQGSEA. Unmatched junction bases numbered 10, after V lost 0 bases and J lost 6 bases. The CDR3 DNA follows: TGCAGCGTTGAAGAGTGGTCAGGCCTAGCGGGAGGCGAGCAGTACTTC. Amino acid sequence: CSVEEWSGLAGGEQYF.

The chain combines TRBV11-2 with TRBJ1-1; D is ambiguous. V shed 0 bases and J shed 6 bases, with 8 bases lying between them. CDR3 length: 13 residues. Germline V gene sequence: CDR1 SGHAT, CDR2 FQNNGV. In nucleotides, the CDR3 is TGTGCCAGCAGCTTAGAACGAGGCGCTGAAGCTTTCTTT. This codes for CASSLERGAEAFF. Full variable domain (outside the CDR3, taken from reference TRBV11-2 and TRBJ1-1): EAGVAQSPRYKIIEKRQSVAFWCNPISGHATLYWYQQILGQGPKLLIQFQNNGVVDDSQLPKDRFSAERLKGVDSTLKIQPAKLEDSAVYLCASSLERGAEAFFGQGTRLTVV.

This clone showed up just once. The rearrangement uses TRBV4-1 and TRBJ1-3; weak D call: TRBD1 (5 bases). V lost 4 bases and J 4 bases, leaving 11 bases between the germline ends. CDR1 is MGHRA and CDR2 is YSYEKL in the germline V gene. CDR3 length equals 14 residues. The CDR3 DNA is TGCGCCAGCAGCCTCACGAGGGGCGGAAACACCATATATTTT. As protein: CASSLTRGGNTIYF.

This clone was detected a few times. The chain is built from TRBV10-1 and TRBJ2-7; 9 nucleotides match TRBD1. Trimming took 3 bases from V and 4 from J; bases not matched to a gene: 4. The germline gives CDR1 WNHNN, CDR2 SYGVQD (reference sequence). The CDR3 is 14 amino acids. The CDR3 loop is CASSENRGQYEQYF. For the CDR3, the DNA is TGCGCCAGCAGTGAAAACAGGGGGCAGTACGAGCAGTACTTC.

This clone was observed once. The CDR3 spells CASTPPPGRGNYGYTF. Written as DNA, the CDR3 is TGTGCCAGCACCCCTCCGCCCGGGAGAGGAAACTATGGCTACACCTTC. This chain joins TRBV28 and TRBJ1-2, with no clear D. V was shortened by 7 bases and J by 2 bases, with 20 bases between the two germline ends. This CDR3 has 16 residues. From germline, CDR1 is MDHEN and CDR2 SYDVKM.

The chain recombines TRBV2 with TRBJ1-5; D gene unclear. The CDR3 is 18 amino acids. CDR1 is SNHLY and CDR2 is FYNNEI in the germline V gene. V gave up 2 bases and J gave up 4 bases, with 21 bases separating them. The CDR3 DNA sequence: TGTGCCAGCAGTGAACGGCGTCAGGTGGGCCGAGATAATCAGCCCCAGCATTTT. This translates into CASSERRQVGRDNQPQHF.

This clone occurred a few times. CDR3 coding DNA: TGTGCCAGCAGCCGAGAAGTGAACACTGAAGCTTTCTTT. Amino acids: CASSREVNTEAFF. The rearrangement joins TRBV14 to TRBJ1-1; D gene ambiguous. V was pared by 4 bases and J by 0 bases, with 6 bases between. Germline CDR1 reads SGHDN; CDR2 reads FVKESK. This CDR3 region has 13 residues. Combining the CDR3 with reference TRBV14 and TRBJ1-1 gives the whole variable domain EAGVTQFPSHSVIEKGQTVTLRCDPISGHDNLYWYRRVMGKEIKFLLHFVKESKQDESGMPNNRFLAERTGGTYSTLKVQPAELEDSGVYFCASSREVNTEAFFGQGTRLTVV.

The genes are TRBV30 and TRBJ2-7; possibly TRBD2 for D (6 bases). Deletions cut 6 bases from V and 2 bases from J, with 14 bases between. CDR1 and CDR2 from the germline V gene are GTSNPN and SVGIG (reference sequence). There are 13 residues in the CDR3. The CDR3 nucleotides are TGTGCCTGTGTAGCGGAAACCGCCTACGAGCAGTACTTC. Residues: CACVAETAYEQYF.

The chain recombines TRBV5-4 with TRBJ2-1; D possibly corresponds to TRBD1 (6 bases). With 6 bases removed from V and 0 bases from J, the gap between germline ends came to 16 bases. The CDR3 consists of 16 residues. CDR1 is SGHNT, CDR2 YYREEE, per germline (reference sequence). The CDR3 bases are TGTGCCAGCACCCCCCCAGGGGAGCTCTCCTACAATGAGCAGTTCTTC. This codes for CASTPPGELSYNEQFF.

The rearrangement uses TRBV4-1 and TRBJ2-1, with 8 bases matching TRBD2. V trimming: 4 bases; J trimming: 4 bases; junction bases outside the gene matches: 6. The CDR3 consists of 15 residues. Germline V CDR1 and CDR2: MGHRA, YSYEKL. The CDR3, as DNA: TGCGCCAGCAGCCTAACTAGCGGACCGTACAATGAGCAGTTCTTC. The encoded protein is CASSLTSGPYNEQFF.

The chain joins TRBV2 to TRBJ2-3, with 10 bases aligning to TRBD2. The V gene's germline CDR1 is SNHLY and CDR2 FYNNEI. The V and J ends lost 8 bases and 5 bases, in that order; junction bases with no gene match: 13. The CDR3 sequence is 16 residues long. In nucleotides, the CDR3 is TGTGCCAGCGCCCGCGGGCTAGCGGGAGTGGTAGATACGCAGTATTTT. Residues: CASARGLAGVVDTQYF. The whole variable domain, remainder taken from reference TRBV2 and TRBJ2-3, is EPEVTQTPSHQVTQMGQEVILRCVPISNHLYFYWYRQILGQKVEFLVSFYNNEISEKSEIFDDQFSVERPDGSNFTLKIRSTKLEDSAMYFCASARGLAGVVDTQYFGPGTRLTVL.

The DNA of the CDR3 is TGTGCCAGTAGTATTGGTGTTGGGAAAGTGAGCTATGGCTACACCTTC. The encoded protein is CASSIGVGKVSYGYTF. This chain joins TRBV19 and TRBJ1-2; no clear D. The germline V gene has CDR1 LNHDA and CDR2 SQIVND (reference sequence). The CDR3 extends over 16 amino acids. Deletions cut 3 bases from V and 4 bases from J, with 18 bases between.

In its sample, this clone was seen once. The gene calls are TRBV9 and TRBJ1-2; D not resolved. The CDR3 has 16 amino acids. Germline loops: CDR1 SGDLS, CDR2 YYNGEE. Trimming took 4 bases from V and 2 from J, leaving 18 bases between them. The CDR3 nucleotides read TGTGCCAGCAGCAAGTTGATAGGTTCGGGGAACTATGGCTACACCTTC. This sequence encodes CASSKLIGSGNYGYTF. Variable domain in full (rest from reference TRBV9 and TRBJ1-2): DSGVTQTPKHLITATGQRVTLRCSPRSGDLSVYWYQQSLDQGLQFLIQYYNGEERAKGNILERFSAQQFPDLHSELNLSSLELGDSALYFCASSKLIGSGNYGYTFGSGTRLTVV.

V gene TRBV27 combines with J gene TRBJ2-1; 8 positions agree with TRBD1. Unmatched junction bases numbered 3, after V lost 4 bases and J lost 4 bases. The germline CDR1 and CDR2 sequences are MNHEY and SMNVEV (reference sequence). This CDR3 has 14 amino acids. CDR3 DNA sequence: TGTGCCAGCAGTTCCCAGGGGGCTTACAATGAGCAGTTCTTC. It translates to CASSSQGAYNEQFF.